This T cell receptor beta chain was sequenced for a study of blood T cell repertoires in COVID-19. In the study overall: COVID-19 samples collected from the United States, Italy and Spain covered acute and convalescent phases. T cells, B-cell-depleted T cells, or PBMCs provided the cDNA or gDNA that served as material.

As handled by the study authors: Estimates of nucleated cell counts were drawn from the amplification of reference gene primers. TCRdb keeps only in-frame clones here, not all; method: immunoSEQ multiplex PCR. That table gives V, J and clone size, and the DNA gave D and trimming. The sample contains roughly 380,000 clones, approximately 90% of which appear only once. Germline-derived CDR1 and CDR2 are SGHTA and FQGNSA. V gave up 1 base and J gave up 2 bases, with 14 bases separating them. This CDR3 contains 16 residues. Seattle cases were enrolled at active infection and followed longitudinally. This clone was counted once.

This sequence was found in a woman in her thirties or forties with COVID-19, enrolled during active disease. The rearrangement links TRBV7-2 to TRBJ1-1; D is perhaps TRBD1 (6 bases). Sequencing input: peripheral blood. The CDR3 DNA sequence: TGTGCCAGCAGCTTAGTCATAGCCAGGGGAAACACTGAAGCTTTCTTT. Translated: CASSLVIARGNTEAFF.